A single sample is the source of the 14 T cell receptor beta chains below, sequenced in a study of blood T cell repertoires in COVID-19. Only in-frame clones appear in the TCRdb table, and some are missing; sequencing was by immunoSEQ multiplex PCR. The sample includes about 120,000 clones, approximately 80% of them seen just once. Sequencing was performed on peripheral blood. The receptor source for this set is a human donor in a cohort sampled during active COVID-19.

V gene TRBV7-8 combines with J gene TRBJ2-3, with 9 bases fitting TRBD1. The CDR3 consists of 14 residues. V lost 6 bases and J lost 7; bases outside the gene matches: 8. Germline V CDR1 and CDR2: SGHVS, FQNEAQ. CDR3 residues: CASSMTGQGNTQYF. The CDR3 DNA sequence: TGTGCCAGCAGTATGACGGGACAGGGAAATACGCAGTATTTT.

This clone was detected only once. The chain recombines TRBV6-5 with TRBJ1-5, with D maybe TRBD1 (5 bases). The CDR3 consists of 15 residues. V shed 6 bases and J shed 7 bases, with 19 bases lying between them. CDR1 and CDR2 (germline): MNHEY, SVGAGI. CDR3 sequence reads: CASRQFGARDQPQHF. As DNA, the CDR3 is TGTGCCAGCAGGCAGTTTGGGGCGCGGGACCAGCCCCAGCATTTT.

The rearrangement joins TRBV7-8 to TRBJ1-5, with 9 positions matching TRBD1. The CDR3 contains 15 residues. The V gene's germline CDR1 is SGHVS and CDR2 FQNEAQ. J was trimmed by 7 bases and V by 6 bases; bases with no gene match: 10. The CDR3 region is CASSVTGGPIQPQHF. In nucleotides, the CDR3 is TGTGCCAGCAGTGTGACAGGGGGACCAATCCAGCCCCAGCATTTT.

V gene TRBV10-1 combines with J gene TRBJ2-7; 8 nucleotides align to TRBD1. The CDR3 is 14 residues long. Germline V gene lookup returns CDR1 WNHNN and CDR2 SYGVQD (reference sequence). V shed 3 bases, J shed 5 bases, and the junction held 6 bases outside the gene matches. The CDR3 DNA reads TGCGCCAGCAGTGAAATCCCAGGGGGCAACGAGCAGTACTTC. The encoded protein is CASSEIPGGNEQYF.

This rearrangement joins TRBV5-1 to TRBJ2-1, with no clear D. The CDR3 is 11 residues long. V lost 5 bases, J lost 10 bases, and 10 bases lay in between. The germline V gene has CDR1 SGHRS and CDR2 YFSETQ. CDR3 region: CASRAQWEQFF. CDR3 DNA sequence: TGCGCCAGCAGGGCCCAGTGGGAGCAGTTCTTC.

The chain is built from TRBV11-2 and TRBJ2-7; 7 nucleotides agree with TRBD2. The V gene's germline CDR1 is SGHAT and CDR2 FQNNGV. The CDR3 spans 15 residues. Trimming at V came to 1 base and at J to 2 bases, leaving 5 bases not matched to a gene. The CDR3, as DNA: TGTGCCAGCAGCTTAGTGCTAGCGGCCACCTACGAGCAGTACTTC. This codes for CASSLVLAATYEQYF.

This sequence joins TRBV7-9 and TRBJ2-7; no clear D. CDR1 and CDR2 (germline): SEHNR, FQNEAQ (reference sequence). This CDR3 spans 15 amino acids. Deletions cut 5 bases from V and 0 bases from J, with 14 bases between. The chain's CDR3 is CASSPRPGSSYEQYF. The DNA for the CDR3 is TGTGCCAGCAGCCCACGCCCGGGTAGCTCCTACGAGCAGTACTTC.

This clone was observed a few times. This sequence joins TRBV12-3 or TRBV12-4 and TRBJ1-4; 10 bases line up with TRBD1. The trim removed 11 bases at V and 8 bases at J, leaving 8 bases unmatched. The CDR3 has 13 residues. The CDR3 DNA is TGTGCCTCCCGACAGGGGGCACGGGAAAAACTGTTTTTT. It specifies CASRQGAREKLFF.

This clone has only one observation. The genes are TRBV6-6 and TRBJ1-6; D might be TRBD1 (6 bases). V dropped 8 bases and J dropped 15 bases, with 14 bases sitting between them. Germline V gene data show CDR1 as MNHNY and CDR2 as SVGAGI (reference sequence). The CDR3 runs to 11 residues. DNA for the CDR3: TGTGCCAGCCTACAGGGTCAAAGCCTCCACTTT. This translates into CASLQGQSLHF.

This chain joins TRBV9 and TRBJ1-2; 7 bases agree with TRBD1. There are 14 residues in the CDR3. Per the germline V gene, CDR1 is SGDLS and CDR2 is YYNGEE. The V gene end was trimmed by 3 bases and the J gene end by 7 bases; junction bases not matched to a gene: 9. This CDR3 reads CASSATGDARGYTF. The CDR3 coding sequence is TGTGCCAGCAGCGCAACAGGGGACGCTCGTGGCTACACCTTC.

The CDR3 loop is CASSQGGPSYEQYF. The CDR3 nucleotides read TGTGCCAGCTCTCAAGGGGGCCCATCTTACGAGCAGTACTTC. This chain joins TRBV27 and TRBJ2-7, with 7 bases aligning to TRBD1. Germline values: CDR1 MNHEY, CDR2 SMNVEV (reference sequence). The trim removed 8 bases at V and 4 bases at J, leaving 11 bases unmatched. CDR3 length equals 14 residues.

This chain uses TRBV29-1 with TRBJ1-5; D gene ambiguous. Trimming pared 7 bases from V and 0 bases from J, leaving 10 bases between. The CDR3 has 13 amino acids. Germline V gene sequence: CDR1 SQVTM, CDR2 ANQGSEA. The CDR3 DNA is TGCAGCGCCACCAGAGGTAGCAATCAGCCCCAGCATTTT. It codes for CSATRGSNQPQHF.

CDR3 protein: CASSTQGTNQPQHF. Here the CDR3 DNA reads TGTGCCAGCAGTACACAGGGGACTAATCAGCCCCAGCATTTT. The chain has TRBV28 and TRBJ1-5; 7 bases are shared with TRBD1. CDR3 length equals 14 residues. CDR1 is MDHEN and CDR2 is SYDVKM in the germline V gene. V lost 5 bases, J lost 4 bases, and 5 bases stayed unmatched.

The table lists this clone with a few counts. The chain combines TRBV5-1 with TRBJ2-7; 9 bases map to TRBD1. Unmatched junction bases numbered 0, after V lost 3 bases and J lost 5 bases. This CDR3 contains 12 residues. From germline, CDR1 is SGHRS and CDR2 YFSETQ. CDR3 bases: TGCGCCAGCAGCTGGACAGGGGACGAGCAGTACTTC. This translates into CASSWTGDEQYF. Full variable domain (outside the CDR3, taken from reference TRBV5-1 and TRBJ2-7): KAGVTQTPRYLIKTRGQQVTLSCSPISGHRSVSWYQQTPGQGLQFLFEYFSETQRNKGNFPGRFSGRQFSNSRSEMNVSTLELGDSALYLCASSWTGDEQYFGPGTRLTVT.